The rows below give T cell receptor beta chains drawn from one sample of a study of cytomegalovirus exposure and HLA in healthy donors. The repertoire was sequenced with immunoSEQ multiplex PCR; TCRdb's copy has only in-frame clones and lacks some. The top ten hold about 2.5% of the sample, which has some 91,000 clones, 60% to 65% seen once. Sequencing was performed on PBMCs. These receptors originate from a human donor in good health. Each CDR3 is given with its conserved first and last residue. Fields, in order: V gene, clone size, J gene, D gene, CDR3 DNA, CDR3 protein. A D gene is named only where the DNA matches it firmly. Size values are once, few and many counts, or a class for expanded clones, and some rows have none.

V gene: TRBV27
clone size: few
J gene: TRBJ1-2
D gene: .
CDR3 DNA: TGTGCCAGCAGTTTTGGCAAAACTAACTATGGCTACACCTTC
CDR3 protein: CASSFGKTNYGYTF

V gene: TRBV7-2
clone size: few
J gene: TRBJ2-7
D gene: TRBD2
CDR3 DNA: TGTGCCAGCAGCCAAAAGGCGCCTATACTAGCGGGGGAAGTGTACGAGCAGTACTTC
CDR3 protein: CASSQKAPILAGEVYEQYF

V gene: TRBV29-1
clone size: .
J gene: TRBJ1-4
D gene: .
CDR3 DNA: TGCAGCGTTGAGATCCCGACACCCACCCAGGAAAAACTGTTTTTT
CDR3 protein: CSVEIPTPTQEKLFF

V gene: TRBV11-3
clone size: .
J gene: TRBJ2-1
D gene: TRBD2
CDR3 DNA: TGTGCCAGCAGCCCGGGACTAGCGGGGGGGTTCTACAATGAGCAGTTCTTC
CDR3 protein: CASSPGLAGGFYNEQFF

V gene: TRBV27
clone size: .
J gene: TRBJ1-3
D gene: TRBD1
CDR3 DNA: TGTGCCAGCAGTTTCGACAGGGTAGGTGCGGAAGCTGGAAACACCATATATTTT
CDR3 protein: CASSFDRVGAEAGNTIYF

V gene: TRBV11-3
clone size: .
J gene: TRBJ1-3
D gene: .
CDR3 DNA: TGTGCCAGCAGCTTATCCGGCTCTGGAAACACCATATATTTT
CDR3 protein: CASSLSGSGNTIYF

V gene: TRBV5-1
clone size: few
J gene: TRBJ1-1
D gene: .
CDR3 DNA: TGCGCCAGCAGCTTGGAGACAGACACTGAAGCTTTCTTT
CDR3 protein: CASSLETDTEAFF

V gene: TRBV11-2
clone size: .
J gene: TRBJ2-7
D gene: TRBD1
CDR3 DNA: TGTGCCAGCAGCACCATATCCGACCGACAGGGGAAAGCCTACGAGCAGTACTTC
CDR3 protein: CASSTISDRQGKAYEQYF

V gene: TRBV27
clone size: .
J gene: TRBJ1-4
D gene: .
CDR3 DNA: TGTGCCGGAAGGACAAGAAATGAAAAACTGTTTTTT
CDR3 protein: CAGRTRNEKLFF

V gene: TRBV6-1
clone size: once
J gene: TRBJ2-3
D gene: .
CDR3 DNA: TGTGCCAGCACGCGGAGCGGGACAGATACGCAGTATTTT
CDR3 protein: CASTRSGTDTQYF

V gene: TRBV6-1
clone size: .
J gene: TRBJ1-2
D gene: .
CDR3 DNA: TGTGCCAGCAGCCTTACGGAGTCTCGGTATGGCTACACCTTC
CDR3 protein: CASSLTESRYGYTF

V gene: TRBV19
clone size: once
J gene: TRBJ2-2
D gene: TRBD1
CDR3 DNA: TGTGCCAGTAGTATACGCCGGGACAGGAACACCGGGGAGCTGTTTTTT
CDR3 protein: CASSIRRDRNTGELFF

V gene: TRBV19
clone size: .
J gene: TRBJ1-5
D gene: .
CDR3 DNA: TGTGCCAGTAGTATTCGACAGGACCAGCCCCAGCATTTT
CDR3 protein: CASSIRQDQPQHF

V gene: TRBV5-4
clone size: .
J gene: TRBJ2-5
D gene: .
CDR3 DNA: TGTGCCAGCAGCTTGTCTGGCCCGGGGACCCAGTACTTC
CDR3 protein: CASSLSGPGTQYF

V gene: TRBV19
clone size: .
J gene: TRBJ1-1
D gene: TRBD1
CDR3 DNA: TGTGCCAGTAGTATAAGGACAGGGAACGGACTGACTGAAGCTTTCTTT
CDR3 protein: CASSIRTGNGLTEAFF

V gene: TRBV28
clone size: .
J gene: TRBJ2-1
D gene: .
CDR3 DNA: TGTGCCAGCAGCCCGGGGGGCCCCGCCTACAATGAGCAGTTCTTC
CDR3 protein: CASSPGGPAYNEQFF

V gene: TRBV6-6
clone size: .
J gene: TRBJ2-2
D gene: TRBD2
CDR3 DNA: TGTGCCAGCAGTTACCCGGCGGGGGGGAACACCGGGGAGCTGTTTTTT
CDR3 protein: CASSYPAGGNTGELFF

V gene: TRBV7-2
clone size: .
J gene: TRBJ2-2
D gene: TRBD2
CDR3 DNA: TGTGCCAGCAGCTTAGGCGGGGGTGTATCGAACACCGGGGAGCTGTTTTTT
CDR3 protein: CASSLGGGVSNTGELFF

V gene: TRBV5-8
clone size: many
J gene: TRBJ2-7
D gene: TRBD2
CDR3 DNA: TGTGCCAGCAGTCCCTGGGGGGGGTACGAGCAGTACTTC
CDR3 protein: CASSPWGGYEQYF

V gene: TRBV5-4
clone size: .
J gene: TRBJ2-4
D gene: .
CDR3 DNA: TGTGCCAGCAGCCCAAAGGTTGAGGCGGCCAAAAACATTCAGTACTTC
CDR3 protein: CASSPKVEAAKNIQYF

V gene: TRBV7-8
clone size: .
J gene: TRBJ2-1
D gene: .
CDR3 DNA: TGTGCCAGCAGCCCGGGGAGTTACAATGAGCAGTTCTTC
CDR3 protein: CASSPGSYNEQFF

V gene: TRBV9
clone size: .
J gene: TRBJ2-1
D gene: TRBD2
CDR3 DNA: TGTGCCAGCAGCGTAGAAACGGGGGGGCTGAGTGAGCAGTTCTTC
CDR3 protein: CASSVETGGLSEQFF

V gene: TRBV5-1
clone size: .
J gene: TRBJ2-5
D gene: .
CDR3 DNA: TGCGCCAGCAGCCTGGGGCTAGCTTTGCCGCTGGAGACCCAGTACTTC
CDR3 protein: CASSLGLALPLETQYF

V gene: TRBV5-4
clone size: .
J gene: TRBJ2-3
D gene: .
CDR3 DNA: TGTGCCAGCAGCTTGGCTGGTTGGGGGCTCTACACAGATACGCAGTATTTT
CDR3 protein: CASSLAGWGLYTDTQYF

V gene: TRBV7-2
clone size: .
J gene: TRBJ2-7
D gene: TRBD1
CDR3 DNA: TGTGCCAGCAGCTCACCCAGACAGGGGGCCTACGAGCAGTACTTC
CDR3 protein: CASSSPRQGAYEQYF

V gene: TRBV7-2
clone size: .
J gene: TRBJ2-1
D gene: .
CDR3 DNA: TGTGCCAGCAGCTTAGGTGATGGCGGCGGCAGAATGTACAATGAGCAGTTCTTC
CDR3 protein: CASSLGDGGGRMYNEQFF

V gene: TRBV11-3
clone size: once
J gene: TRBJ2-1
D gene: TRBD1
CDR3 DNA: TGTGCCAGCAGCCCCTCCGACAGGGGGTCCTACAATGAGCAGTTCTTC
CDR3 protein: CASSPSDRGSYNEQFF

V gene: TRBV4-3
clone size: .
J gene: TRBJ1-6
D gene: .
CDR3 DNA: TGCGCCAGCAGCCAAGAGTGGGGGCCCTATAATTCACCCCTCCACTTT
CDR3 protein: CASSQEWGPYNSPLHF

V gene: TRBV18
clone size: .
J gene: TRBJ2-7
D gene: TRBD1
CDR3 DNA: TGTGCCAGCTCACCTAGAGACAGGGTTGTAATCCACGAGCAGTACTTC
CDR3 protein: CASSPRDRVVIHEQYF

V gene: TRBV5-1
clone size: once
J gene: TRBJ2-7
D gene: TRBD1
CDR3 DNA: TGCGCCAGCGCACCACAGGGGGCGCGGGAGCAGTACTTC
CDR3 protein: CASAPQGAREQYF

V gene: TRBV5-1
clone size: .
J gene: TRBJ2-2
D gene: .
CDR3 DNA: TGCGCCAGCAGCTTCGACAGGTCCCAGAACACCGGGGAGCTGTTTTTT
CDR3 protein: CASSFDRSQNTGELFF

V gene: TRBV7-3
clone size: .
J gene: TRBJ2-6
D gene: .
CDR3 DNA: TGTGCCACCCCCGTCCGCTCTGGGGCCAACGTCCTGACTTTC
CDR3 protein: CATPVRSGANVLTF

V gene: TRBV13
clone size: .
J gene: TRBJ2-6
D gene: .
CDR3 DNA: TGTGCCAGCAGCTTGCGGGGTTCTGGGCTGTCTGGGGCCAACGTCCTGACTTTC
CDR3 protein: CASSLRGSGLSGANVLTF

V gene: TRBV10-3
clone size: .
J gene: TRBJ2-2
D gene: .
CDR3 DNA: TGTGCCATCAGTGAGTCCGGAACCCTACGAGGGACCGGGGAGCTGTTTTTT
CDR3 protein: CAISESGTLRGTGELFF

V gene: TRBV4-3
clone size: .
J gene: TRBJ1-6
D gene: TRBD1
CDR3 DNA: TGCGCCAGCAGCCAAGGTTCAGGGACAGGGCCTAATTCACCCCTCCACTTT
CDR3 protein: CASSQGSGTGPNSPLHF

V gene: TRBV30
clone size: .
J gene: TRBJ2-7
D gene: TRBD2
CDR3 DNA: TGTGCCTGGAGCGCGGGACTAGCGGGAGACGAGCAGTACTTC
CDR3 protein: CAWSAGLAGDEQYF

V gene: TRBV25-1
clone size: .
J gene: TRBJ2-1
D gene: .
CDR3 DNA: TGTGCCAGCAGTGACGTCCGAGTCTCTTACAATGAGCAGTTCTTC
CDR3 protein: CASSDVRVSYNEQFF

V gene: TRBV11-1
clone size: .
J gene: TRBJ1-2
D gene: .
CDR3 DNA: TGTGCCAGCAGCCCCTGGAGCACGGGGGGCTACACCTTC
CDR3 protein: CASSPWSTGGYTF

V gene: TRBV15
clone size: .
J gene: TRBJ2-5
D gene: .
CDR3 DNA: TGTGCCACCAGCAGAGATCTGGGGGCAGGGAAAGAGACCCAGTACTTC
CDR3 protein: CATSRDLGAGKETQYF

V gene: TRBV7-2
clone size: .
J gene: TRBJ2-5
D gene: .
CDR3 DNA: TGTGCCAGCAGCCCTCAGGGGTTCGAGACCCAGTACTTC
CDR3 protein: CASSPQGFETQYF

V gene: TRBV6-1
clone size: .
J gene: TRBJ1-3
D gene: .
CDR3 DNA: TGTGCCAGCTCCTCGGCAAGGAGCTCTGGAAACACCATATATTTT
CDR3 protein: CASSSARSSGNTIYF

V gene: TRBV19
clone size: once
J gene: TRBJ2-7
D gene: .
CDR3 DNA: TGTGCCAGTAGTATGTCTCGGTCAGGCGAGCAGTACTTC
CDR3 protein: CASSMSRSGEQYF

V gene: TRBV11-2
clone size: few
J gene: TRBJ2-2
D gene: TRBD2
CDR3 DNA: TGTGCCAGCAGGGCTGGACTAGCGGGAACCGGGGAGCTGTTTTTT
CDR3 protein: CASRAGLAGTGELFF

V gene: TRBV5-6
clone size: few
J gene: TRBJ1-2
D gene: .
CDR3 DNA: TGTGCCAGCAGCGCGGGTTTAGAAGGCTACACCTTC
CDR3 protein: CASSAGLEGYTF